Listed below are T cell receptor beta chains from one sample, sequenced in a study of blood T cell repertoires in COVID-19. The assay was immunoSEQ multiplex PCR, and TCRdb's table has in-frame clones only and misses some. The data hold about 440,000 clones, with 85% to 90% observed a single time. The sequenced material came from peripheral blood. All receptors come from a woman between 25 and 40 years old with acute or convalescent COVID-19. The CDR3 runs from the conserved cysteine through the conserved F or W. D genes are given only for firm matches. Not all rows give a size; the values are once, few, many and, for expanded clones, a class.

-,TRBV2,TRBJ1-6,-,CASSETGNSPLHF,TGTGCCAGCAGTGAAACTGGTAATTCACCCCTCCACTTT
-,TRBV4-1,TRBJ2-5,TRBD2,CASSQVWSTSGGAWETQYF,TGCGCCAGCAGCCAAGTCTGGAGCACTAGCGGGGGGGCGTGGGAGACCCAGTACTTC
-,TRBV28,TRBJ2-7,TRBD1,CASSFWPRPLIQGLISRGQYF,TGTGCCAGCAGTTTTTGGCCGAGGCCCCTAATACAGGGGCTTATCTCTCGCGGGCAGTACTTC
-,TRBV6-5,TRBJ1-2,-,CATTRSGSISYGYTF,TGTGCCACCACAAGGTCAGGGTCCATTTCCTATGGCTACACCTTC
-,TRBV11-2,TRBJ2-4,TRBD2,CASSLELAGALGGKNIQYF,TGTGCCAGCAGCTTAGAGTTAGCGGGGGCCCTTGGAGGCAAAAACATTCAGTACTTC
-,TRBV4-2,TRBJ1-4,-,CASSRLSLEKLFF,TGTGCCAGCAGCCGCCTTTCCCTAGAAAAACTGTTTTTT
-,TRBV5-4,TRBJ2-3,-,CASSQGMGTDTQYF,TGTGCCAGCAGCCAGGGAATGGGCACAGATACGCAGTATTTT
-,TRBV20-1,TRBJ1-1,-,CSASLIGITEAFF,TGCAGTGCTAGTTTAATCGGGATCACTGAAGCTTTCTTT
-,TRBV23-1,TRBJ1-2,TRBD1,CASSQPPRPRQGPF,TGCGCCAGCAGTCAACCTCCCCGCCCGAGACAGGGCCCCTTC
once,TRBV3-1/TRBV3-2,TRBJ1-2,TRBD1,CASSPAGTGEGYTF,TGTGCCAGCAGCCCGGCCGGGACAGGGGAAGGCTACACCTTC
-,TRBV27,TRBJ1-3,TRBD1,CASSSRTGVGNTIYF,TGTGCCAGCAGTTCCCGAACAGGGGTTGGAAACACCATATATTTT
-,TRBV6-5,TRBJ1-1,TRBD1,CASRLEGAGTEAFF,TGTGCCAGCAGGCTAGAGGGGGCCGGCACTGAAGCTTTCTTT
-,TRBV30,TRBJ1-6,-,CALDWEGGGNSPLHF,TGTGCCTTAGACTGGGAAGGGGGAGGGAATTCACCCCTCCACTTT
-,TRBV3-1/TRBV3-2,TRBJ2-7,-,CASSHTELTNYEQYF,TGTGCCAGCAGCCACACCGAACTAACGAACTACGAGCAGTACTTC
few,TRBV28,TRBJ1-2,TRBD1,CASRQHTGDYGYTF,TGTGCCAGCAGACAACACACAGGGGACTATGGCTACACCTTC
-,TRBV18,TRBJ1-2,-,CASSRTDNYGYTF,TGTGCCAGCTCACGGACAGATAACTATGGCTACACCTTC
-,TRBV2,TRBJ1-2,-,CASSVVGGGYTF,TGTGCCAGCAGTGTAGTTGGAGGTGGCTACACCTTC
-,TRBV28,TRBJ2-7,TRBD1,CASSPRTGGTSYEQYF,TGTGCCAGCAGTCCCCGGACAGGGGGAACCTCCTACGAGCAGTACTTC